A single sample gave rise to the 9 T cell receptor beta chains below, sequenced in a study of beta chain features in type 1 diabetes. These receptors have no identified antigens. Findings of the study overall: Shortening that was moderate but significant affected the TCRB CDR3s of Type 1 diabetes patients in all four CD4+ subsets.

The isolated RNA, all of it, was reverse transcribed, so expressed TCRB transcripts were what got sequenced. Only in-frame clones appear in the TCRdb table, and some are missing; sequencing was by immunoSEQ multiplex PCR. Of around 340,000 clones listed, 7% to 10% are singletons. Specimen: central memory CD4+ T cells from blood. The origin of the receptors is a man in his thirties or forties with type 1 diabetes.

The gene calls are TRBV29-1 and TRBJ2-7; D may be TRBD1 (6 bases). The germline V and J ends were trimmed by 8 bases and 5 bases, with 19 bases remaining between them. The CDR3 consists of 13 residues. CDR1 is SQVTM, CDR2 ANQGSEA, per germline. The CDR3 is CSFAGRGPHEQYF. CDR3 bases: TGCAGCTTTGCGGGCAGGGGCCCCCACGAGCAGTACTTC.

This chain connects TRBV4-1 to TRBJ2-2; no firm D call. The germline V gene encodes CDR1 MGHRA and CDR2 YSYEKL. The V and J ends lost 4 bases and 6 bases respectively, with 12 bases between them. The CDR3 contains 14 residues. This chain's CDR3 is CASSLSAHSGELFF. The CDR3, as DNA: TGCGCCAGCAGCCTCTCAGCCCATTCCGGGGAGCTGTTTTTT.

The chain combines TRBV4-3 with TRBJ2-7; D is unresolved. V dropped 3 bases and J dropped 3 bases, with 9 bases sitting between them. The CDR3 spans 13 residues. Germline lookup yields CDR1 LGHNA and CDR2 YSLEER. CDR3 sequence (DNA): TGCGCCAGCAGCCAGCAGATCCTCTACGAGCAGTACTTC. This sequence encodes CASSQQILYEQYF.

This clone was seen more than once but under ten times. This sequence joins TRBV29-1 and TRBJ2-7; TRBD2 matches at 11 bases. The CDR3 contains 14 residues. CDR1 is SQVTM and CDR2 is ANQGSEA in the germline V gene. Losses at the gene ends were 5 bases for V and 3 bases for J; bases not matched to a gene: 6. Here the CDR3 DNA reads TGCAGCGTTCAGCTTCTAGCGGGGGGCTACGAGCAGTACTTC. Encoded protein: CSVQLLAGGYEQYF.

This clone was seen more than once but under ten times. This chain joins TRBV18 and TRBJ2-2, with 9 bases aligning to TRBD1. Germline V gives CDR1 KGHSH, CDR2 LQKENI. This CDR3 has 17 amino acids. Trimming removed 1 base from V and 1 base from J; junction bases left unmatched: 4. The chain's CDR3 is CASSPLGQGENTGELFF. Here the CDR3 DNA reads TGTGCCAGCTCACCACTGGGACAGGGAGAGAACACCGGGGAGCTGTTTTTT.

The table lists this clone with a few counts. The chain recombines TRBV7-2 with TRBJ2-5, with D possibly matching TRBD2 (6 bases). Germline assignment: CDR1 SGHTA and CDR2 FQGNSA. The CDR3 is 14 amino acids. Trimming stripped 7 bases from V and 4 bases from J, with 16 bases between. The CDR3 region is CASKRGGGVETQYF. The DNA of the CDR3 is TGTGCCAGCAAACGGGGCGGCGGGGTAGAGACCCAGTACTTC.

This chain joins TRBV27 and TRBJ1-2, with D possibly TRBD1 on 5 matching bases. The CDR3 is 12 amino acids. Trimming shortened V by 6 bases and J by 6 bases, and 11 bases separated the two germline ends. Per germline, CDR1 MNHEY and CDR2 SMNVEV (reference sequence). The CDR3 DNA reads as TGTGCCAGCAGAGCGGGGGATGATGGCTACACCTTC. The encoded protein is CASRAGDDGYTF.

The chain carries TRBV7-2 and TRBJ2-1; no clear D gene. CDR3 length equals 14 residues. V was shortened by 2 bases and J by 6 bases, with 11 bases between the two germline ends. The germline V gene has CDR1 SGHTA and CDR2 FQGNSA. The CDR3, as DNA: TGTGCCAGCAGCTTATCTCGAGTCGGCAATGAGCAGTTCTTC. Its protein product is CASSLSRVGNEQFF. Complete variable domain (other parts from reference TRBV7-2 and TRBJ2-1): GAGVSQSPSNKVTEKGKDVELRCDPISGHTALYWYRQSLGQGLEFLIYFQGNSAPDKSGLPSDRFSAERTGGSVSTLTIQRTQQEDSAVYLCASSLSRVGNEQFFGPGTRLTVL.

This clone was seen a single time. The chain uses TRBV27 and TRBJ2-5; D ambiguous. CDR3 length equals 12 residues. The germline CDR1 and CDR2 sequences are MNHEY and SMNVEV (reference sequence). V lost 6 bases to trimming and J lost 0 bases, with 5 bases between them. In DNA form, the CDR3 reads TGTGCCAGCAGGCTCTACCAAGAGACCCAGTACTTC. This translates into CASRLYQETQYF.